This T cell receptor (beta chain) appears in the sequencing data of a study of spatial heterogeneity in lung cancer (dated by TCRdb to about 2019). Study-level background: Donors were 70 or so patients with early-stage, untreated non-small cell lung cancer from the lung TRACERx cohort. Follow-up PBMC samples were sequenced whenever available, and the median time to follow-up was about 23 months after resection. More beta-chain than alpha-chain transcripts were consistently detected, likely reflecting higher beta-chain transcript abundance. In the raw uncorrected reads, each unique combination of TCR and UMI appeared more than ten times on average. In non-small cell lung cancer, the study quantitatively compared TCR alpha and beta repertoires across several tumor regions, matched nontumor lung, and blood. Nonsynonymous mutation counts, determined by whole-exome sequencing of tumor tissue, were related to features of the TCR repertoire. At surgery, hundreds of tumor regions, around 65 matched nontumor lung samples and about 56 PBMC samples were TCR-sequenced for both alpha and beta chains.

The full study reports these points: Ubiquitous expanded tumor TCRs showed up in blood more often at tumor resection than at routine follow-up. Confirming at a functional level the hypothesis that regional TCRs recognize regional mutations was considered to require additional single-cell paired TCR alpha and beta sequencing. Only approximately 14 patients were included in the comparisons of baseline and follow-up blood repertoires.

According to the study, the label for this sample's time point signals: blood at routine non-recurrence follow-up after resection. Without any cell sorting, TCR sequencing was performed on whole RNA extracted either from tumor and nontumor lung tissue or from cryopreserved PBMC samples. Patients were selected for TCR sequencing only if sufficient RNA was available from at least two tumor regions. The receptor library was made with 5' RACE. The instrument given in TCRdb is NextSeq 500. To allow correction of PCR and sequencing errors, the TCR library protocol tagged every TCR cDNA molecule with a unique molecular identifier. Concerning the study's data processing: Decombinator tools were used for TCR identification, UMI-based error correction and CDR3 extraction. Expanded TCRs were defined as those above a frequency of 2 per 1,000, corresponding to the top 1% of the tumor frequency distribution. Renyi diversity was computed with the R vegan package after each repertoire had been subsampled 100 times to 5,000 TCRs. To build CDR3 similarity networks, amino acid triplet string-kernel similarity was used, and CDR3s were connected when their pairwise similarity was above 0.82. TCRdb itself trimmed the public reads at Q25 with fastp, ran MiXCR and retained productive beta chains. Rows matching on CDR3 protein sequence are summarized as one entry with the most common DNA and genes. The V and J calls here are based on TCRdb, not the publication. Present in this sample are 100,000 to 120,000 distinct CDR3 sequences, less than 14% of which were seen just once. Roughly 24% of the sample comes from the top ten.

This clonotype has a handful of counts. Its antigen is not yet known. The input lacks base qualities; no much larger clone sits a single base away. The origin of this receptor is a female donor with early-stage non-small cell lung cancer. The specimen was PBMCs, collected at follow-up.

CDR3 region: CASSGDIRMNTEAFF. The nucleotide sequence is given as TGTGCCAGCAGCGGGGACATCCGAATGAACACTGAAGCTTTCTTT. Recombination linked TRBV5-5 to TRBJ1-1, and TRBD1 may be the D gene, going by 6 matching bases. From the cysteine through the phenylalanine, the CDR3 covers 15 amino acids. The sequence is cut down to CDR3 DNA, 45 bases in frame from base 1. CDR1 SGHKS and CDR2 YYEKEE were looked up in the germline V gene (reference sequence). V loses 4 bases of germline sequence and J loses 0 bases, and the interval between the two ends is 13 bases.